This section outlines one T cell receptor beta chain sequence together with its context. Its antigen is unknown. The sample originates from a study of cytomegalovirus exposure and HLA in healthy donors. The study's findings and limits: Cytomegalovirus association was listed for under 200 TCR beta chains. One later analysis, an examination of the roughly 130 validation repertoires, found that first-cohort TCR clusters tended to co-occur in them.

Clones were sequenced by immunoSEQ multiplex PCR, and TCRdb holds only the in-frame ones, with some missing. The sample carries approximately 140,000 clones, about nine tenths recorded once. The sequence came from a man between 18 and 29 years old in good health and CMV-seronegative. Sample: PBMCs.

CDR3 sequence: CASSPPGPSGYNEQFF. The CDR3 nucleotides read TGTGCCAGCTCACCACCGGGCCCTAGCGGATACAATGAGCAGTTCTTC. The V and J genes are TRBV18 and TRBJ2-1; 7 bases are shared with TRBD2. The CDR3 runs 16 residues. With 0 bases clipped from V and 4 bases from J, the junction kept 6 bases outside the gene matches. From germline, CDR1 is KGHSH and CDR2 LQKENI.